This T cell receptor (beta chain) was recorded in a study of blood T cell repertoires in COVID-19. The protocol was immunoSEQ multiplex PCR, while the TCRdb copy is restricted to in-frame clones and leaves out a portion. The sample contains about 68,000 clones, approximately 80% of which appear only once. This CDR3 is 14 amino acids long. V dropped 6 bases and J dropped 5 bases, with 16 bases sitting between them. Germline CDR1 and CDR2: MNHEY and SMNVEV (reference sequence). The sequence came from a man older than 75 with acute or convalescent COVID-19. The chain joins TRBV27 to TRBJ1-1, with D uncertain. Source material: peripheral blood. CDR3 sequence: CASSFSPSATEAFF. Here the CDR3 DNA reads TGTGCCAGCAGCTTCTCTCCCAGCGCAACTGAAGCTTTCTTT.